Listed below are T cell receptor beta chains from one sample, sequenced in a study of T cells in Graves' hyperthyroidism and ophthalmopathy. TCRdb fed the multiplex PCR reads into MiXCR, producing one record per CDR3 protein. This sample has under 450,000 distinct CDR3 sequences, with roughly 14% found just once. What was sequenced was blood. The receptor set was obtained from a woman aged 18-35 years with Graves' hyperthyroidism. Each CDR3 is given with its conserved first and last residue. Fields, in order: clone size, J gene, D gene, V gene, CDR3 DNA, CDR3 protein. A D gene is named only where the DNA matches it firmly. Clone sizes are given selectively: once, few, many, or a class where the clone is expanded.

size: -
J: TRBJ2-4
D: -
V: TRBV4-1
DNA: TGCGTCAGCAGCCAGGAGGGGTTAGGGGGGTCCAAAAACATTCAGTACTTC
CDR3: CVSSQEGLGGSKNIQYF

size: -
J: TRBJ2-2
D: -
V: TRBV3-1
DNA: TGTGCCAGCAGCCAAGAAGAGTCCGGGGAGCTGTTTTTT
CDR3: CASSQEESGELFF

size: many
J: TRBJ1-1
D: -
V: TRBV11-1
DNA: TGTGCCAGCAGCTTAGCGCTCAGAAACACTGAAGCTTTCTTT
CDR3: CASSLALRNTEAFF

size: many
J: TRBJ2-4
D: -
V: TRBV6-5
DNA: TGTGCCAGCAGTTACGACAGGTCAAGCAAAAACATTCAGTACTTC
CDR3: CASSYDRSSKNIQYF

size: many
J: TRBJ2-2
D: TRBD2
V: TRBV2
DNA: TGTGCCAGCAGTTGGCGGAGCGGGGGTGACACCGGGGAGCTGTTTTTT
CDR3: CASSWRSGGDTGELFF

size: few
J: TRBJ2-3
D: -
V: TRBV4-2
DNA: TGTGCCAGCAGCCAAGTCCTCGCGCGAGGGACAGATACGCAGTATTTT
CDR3: CASSQVLARGTDTQYF

size: many
J: TRBJ2-2
D: -
V: TRBV9
DNA: TGTGCCAGCAGCGTAGTTGGGGGACCCGGGGAGCTGTTTTTT
CDR3: CASSVVGGPGELFF

size: many
J: TRBJ2-3
D: TRBD2
V: TRBV2
DNA: TGTGCCAGCGGACTAGCGGGGTGGTTGTATTTT
CDR3: CASGLAGWLYF

size: many
J: TRBJ2-3
D: TRBD1
V: TRBV28
DNA: TGTGCCAGCAGTTTGCGACAGGGATTGGGGCACACAGATACGCAGTATTTT
CDR3: CASSLRQGLGHTDTQYF

size: -
J: TRBJ1-1
D: -
V: TRBV6-5
DNA: TGTGCCAGCAGTTACGGAGGTAGCACTGAAGCTTTCTTT
CDR3: CASSYGGSTEAFF

size: -
J: TRBJ2-7
D: TRBD2
V: TRBV2
DNA: TGTGCCAGCACCGGAGTAGCGGGGGGGCAGGGCACCTACGAGCAGTACTTC
CDR3: CASTGVAGGQGTYEQYF